These T cell receptor beta chains were read from a single sample in a study of PD-L1 blockade in urothelial cancer. Clones were sequenced by immunoSEQ multiplex PCR, and TCRdb holds only the in-frame ones, with some missing. The table lists about 51,000 clones, more than 70% of them singletons. The sequencing used PBMCs, collected around atezolizumab (anti-PD-L1) treatment. The receptors shown here come from a man in his sixties with urothelial cancer. The CDR3 runs from the conserved cysteine through the conserved F or W.

v_call: TRBV5-1
cdr3_length: 15
j_call: TRBJ2-1
cdr3_aa: CASSLIAGGSNEQFF

v_call: TRBV14
cdr3_length: 15
j_call: TRBJ2-7
cdr3_aa: CASSQGVRGLVEQYF

v_call: TRBV28
cdr3_length: 13
j_call: TRBJ2-5
cdr3_aa: CASSRLVQETQYF

v_call: TRBV18
cdr3_length: 15
j_call: TRBJ1-4
cdr3_aa: CASSPRQGTNEKLFF

v_call: TRBV9
cdr3_length: 16
j_call: TRBJ2-2
cdr3_aa: CASSVVLAANTGELFF

v_call: TRBV5-8
cdr3_length: 14
j_call: TRBJ1-1
cdr3_aa: CASSYDRGYTEAFF

v_call: TRBV14
cdr3_length: 15
j_call: TRBJ1-1
cdr3_aa: CASSQAGQLNTEAFF

v_call: TRBV7-9
cdr3_length: 16
j_call: TRBJ1-3
cdr3_aa: CASSQLAGVSGNTIYF

v_call: TRBV19
cdr3_length: 14
j_call: TRBJ2-7
cdr3_aa: CASSPRDSGYEQYF

v_call: TRBV5-1
cdr3_length: 12
j_call: TRBJ2-1
cdr3_aa: CASSLEGRWQFF

v_call: TRBV6-5
cdr3_length: 13
j_call: TRBJ1-5
cdr3_aa: CASGQGASQPQHF

v_call: TRBV6-1
cdr3_length: 15
j_call: TRBJ2-1
cdr3_aa: CASSEALGSGDYKFF

v_call: TRBV6-1
cdr3_length: 15
j_call: TRBJ2-6
cdr3_aa: CASSEESPGANVLTF

v_call: TRBV5-8
cdr3_length: 12
j_call: TRBJ2-7
cdr3_aa: CASSHNIYEQYF

v_call: TRBV6-5
cdr3_length: 13
j_call: TRBJ1-2
cdr3_aa: CASSTDRKYGYTF

v_call: TRBV10-3
cdr3_length: 16
j_call: TRBJ1-1
cdr3_aa: CAITTEGDSGIFEAFF

v_call: TRBV11-3
cdr3_length: 14
j_call: TRBJ2-5
cdr3_aa: CASSRPREQETQYF

v_call: TRBV9
cdr3_length: 15
j_call: TRBJ2-1
cdr3_aa: CASRREGSSYNEQFF

v_call: TRBV10-3
cdr3_length: 14
j_call: TRBJ1-3
cdr3_aa: CAISADRDRNTIYF

v_call: TRBV9
cdr3_length: 14
j_call: TRBJ2-7
cdr3_aa: CASSVGGPDYEQYF

v_call: TRBV5-1
cdr3_length: 15
j_call: TRBJ2-7
cdr3_aa: CASSLLAGGLHEQYF

v_call: TRBV25-1
cdr3_length: 12
j_call: TRBJ1-2
cdr3_aa: CASSEWGVGYTF

v_call: TRBV11-2
cdr3_length: 15
j_call: TRBJ2-3
cdr3_aa: CASSTRDSGRDTQYF

v_call: TRBV5-1
cdr3_length: 14
j_call: TRBJ2-7
cdr3_aa: CASSLYGRADEQYF

v_call: TRBV18
cdr3_length: 15
j_call: TRBJ2-2
cdr3_aa: CASSPKGLDTGELFF

v_call: TRBV5-1
cdr3_length: 15
j_call: TRBJ2-5
cdr3_aa: CASSLVSGGQETQYF

v_call: TRBV7-9
cdr3_length: 12
j_call: TRBJ1-1
cdr3_aa: CASSAQGTEAFF

v_call: TRBV5-1
cdr3_length: 16
j_call: TRBJ1-3
cdr3_aa: CASSLEGQGSGNTIYF

v_call: TRBV5-1
cdr3_length: 15
j_call: TRBJ2-7
cdr3_aa: CASRGSVEDTYEQYF

v_call: TRBV6-6
cdr3_length: 13
j_call: TRBJ2-3
cdr3_aa: CASSSGGPYTQYF

v_call: TRBV6-6
cdr3_length: 13
j_call: TRBJ1-1
cdr3_aa: CAATGTGGAEAFF

v_call: TRBV2
cdr3_length: 13
j_call: TRBJ2-7
cdr3_aa: CASSRDSIYEQYF

v_call: TRBV30
cdr3_length: 14
j_call: TRBJ1-5
cdr3_aa: CAWKGKTGHQPQHF

v_call: TRBV7-8
cdr3_length: 15
j_call: TRBJ2-7
cdr3_aa: CASSSSGRLSYEQYF

v_call: TRBV5-1
cdr3_length: 16
j_call: TRBJ1-1
cdr3_aa: CASSLMAGGMNTEAFF

v_call: TRBV30
cdr3_length: 12
j_call: TRBJ1-1
cdr3_aa: CAWTVSNTEAFF

v_call: TRBV11-3
cdr3_length: 13
j_call: TRBJ1-1
cdr3_aa: CASRGQNPTRAFF

v_call: TRBV14
cdr3_length: 14
j_call: TRBJ2-7
cdr3_aa: CASSQGHTSYEQYF

v_call: TRBV7-3
cdr3_length: 16
j_call: TRBJ2-5
cdr3_aa: CASSSSSGGGQETQYF

v_call: TRBV2
cdr3_length: 16
j_call: TRBJ2-7
cdr3_aa: CASSEAGTGYYKEQYF

v_call: TRBV5-5
cdr3_length: 15
j_call: TRBJ2-7
cdr3_aa: CASSLAAGPSYEQYF

v_call: TRBV2
cdr3_length: 15
j_call: TRBJ2-7
cdr3_aa: CASSEGTGGLYEQYF

v_call: TRBV2
cdr3_length: 14
j_call: TRBJ1-4
cdr3_aa: CASLDRPTNEKLFF

v_call: TRBV5-4
cdr3_length: 15
j_call: TRBJ2-2
cdr3_aa: CASSFTRGFTGELFF

v_call: TRBV6-1
cdr3_length: 13
j_call: TRBJ1-5
cdr3_aa: CASSPGLTAAQHF

v_call: TRBV7-3
cdr3_length: 18
j_call: TRBJ2-7
cdr3_aa: CASSLSGNRGTGSVEQYF

v_call: TRBV9
cdr3_length: 14
j_call: TRBJ2-1
cdr3_aa: CASSALGQGDEQFF

v_call: TRBV5-4
cdr3_length: 14
j_call: TRBJ2-3
cdr3_aa: CASSLWLAGGMQYF

v_call: TRBV18
cdr3_length: 12
j_call: TRBJ2-3
cdr3_aa: CASSPQADTQYF

v_call: TRBV30
cdr3_length: 13
j_call: TRBJ1-5
cdr3_aa: CAWSVQDNQPQHF

v_call: TRBV5-1
cdr3_length: 15
j_call: TRBJ1-2
cdr3_aa: CASSLSPGQGRGYTF

v_call: TRBV5-8
cdr3_length: 14
j_call: TRBJ1-5
cdr3_aa: CASSLDQGGQPQHF

v_call: TRBV5-1
cdr3_length: 14
j_call: TRBJ1-2
cdr3_aa: CASRGDRGRDGYTF

v_call: TRBV7-9
cdr3_length: 14
j_call: TRBJ1-1
cdr3_aa: CASRFGGRETEAFF

v_call: TRBV28
cdr3_length: 14
j_call: TRBJ1-2
cdr3_aa: CASSSRRANYGYTF

v_call: TRBV15
cdr3_length: 13
j_call: TRBJ1-5
cdr3_aa: CATSVEYNQPQHF

v_call: TRBV30
cdr3_length: 15
j_call: TRBJ1-2
cdr3_aa: CAWSVPGQGKWGYTF

v_call: TRBV7-2
cdr3_length: 14
j_call: TRBJ2-3
cdr3_aa: CASRSVNQGDTQYF

v_call: TRBV7-8
cdr3_length: 13
j_call: TRBJ1-1
cdr3_aa: CASSLDPSTEAFF